This TCR beta chain was obtained from a study of blood T cells in healthy people across ages. Points from the study as a whole: Significant beta diversity loss was already apparent by age approximately 36, declining roughly linearly.

Together with a sample-barcoded 5' primer, a J-beta primer mix was included in a second PCR lasting about 7 to 11 cycles. One entry per CDR3 protein results from TCRdb running MiXCR on the 5' RACE reads. The data show under 1,100,000 distinct CDR3 sequences, under 30% seen once. Details on this clonotype: The antigen is unknown. The junction departs from germline at one end; a sequencing error may be responsible.

CDR3 length: 13 amino acids. Germline CDR1 is KGHDR and CDR2 is SFDVKD. These same data were also listed under a study on T cells of mothers and their children.

Sample: blood. The origin of this receptor is a girl aged 2 to 10 in good health. The J gene is TRBJ2-7, the V gene TRBV24-1; maybe TRBD1 (6 bases). The CDR3 DNA follows: TGCGCCACAGGGACCGACAGAGGCTACGAGCAGTACTTC. This gives the protein CATGTDRGYEQYF.